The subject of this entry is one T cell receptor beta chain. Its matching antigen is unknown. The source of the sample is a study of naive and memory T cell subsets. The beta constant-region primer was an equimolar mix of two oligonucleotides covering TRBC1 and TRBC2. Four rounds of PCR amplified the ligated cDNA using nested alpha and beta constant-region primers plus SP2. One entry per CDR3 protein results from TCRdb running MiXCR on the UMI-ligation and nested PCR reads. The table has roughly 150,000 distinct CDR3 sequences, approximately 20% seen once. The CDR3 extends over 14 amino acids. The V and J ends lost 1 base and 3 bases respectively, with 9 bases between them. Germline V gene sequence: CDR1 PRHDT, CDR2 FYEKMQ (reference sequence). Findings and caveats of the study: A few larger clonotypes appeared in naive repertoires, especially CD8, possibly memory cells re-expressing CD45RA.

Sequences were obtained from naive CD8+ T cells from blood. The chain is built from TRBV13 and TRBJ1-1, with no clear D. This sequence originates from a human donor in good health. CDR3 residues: CASSLEGEYTEAFF. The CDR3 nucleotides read TGTGCCAGCAGCTTAGAAGGAGAGTACACTGAAGCTTTCTTT.